The rows below give T cell receptor beta chains drawn from one sample of a study of cytomegalovirus exposure and HLA in healthy donors. Sequenced by immunoSEQ multiplex PCR; TCRdb stores in-frame clones only, minus some. The sample lists 90,000 to 110,000 clones; around 72% were seen once. Sequenced sample: PBMCs. The receptors originated from a man under 40 in good health and CMV-seronegative. Both conserved end residues are part of each CDR3.

V,CDR3
TRBV30,CAWGANNEKLFF
TRBV6-6,CASSWGPEAFF
TRBV19,CASSIRNIGGFYEQYF
TRBV7-2,CASSYGGENIQYF
TRBV6-1,CASSEIGIGNTIYF
TRBV9,CASTKGAGSSYNEQFF
TRBV6-6,CASSFIVGELFF
TRBV9,CASSVGTSFFHEQYF
TRBV27,CASSIGSSTGELFF
TRBV18,CASSALLTGFGTDTQYF
TRBV6-1,CASSEGGNEQFF
TRBV6-5,CASSYSDRGSYNEQFF
TRBV29-1,CSVLAGLADTQYF
TRBV5-1,CASSLGDRGNEKLFF
TRBV6-5,CASSYSNGVPLSYTF
TRBV19,CASSPRRGETQYF